This T cell receptor (beta chain) was identified in a study of blood T cells in healthy people across ages. Notes on the study in general: The study found more naive CD4+ cells and higher diversity in long-lived than aged donors.

Primed by a sample-barcoded 5' primer and a J-beta primer mix, a second PCR proceeded for roughly 6 to 12 cycles. Each CDR3 protein is one row after TCRdb ran MiXCR on the 5' RACE reads. The sample shows about 1.8 million distinct CDR3 sequences, around 50% of them seen only once. From germline, CDR1 is SNHLY and CDR2 FYNNEI. This CDR3 region has 18 residues. Concerning this clonotype itself: No antigen is known for it. The junction does not match germline at one end; this may be a read error.

The TCR comes from a woman aged 35 to 49 in good health. The J gene is TRBJ1-1, the V gene TRBV2; perhaps TRBD1 as D (5 bases). Sequences were obtained from blood. Here the CDR3 reads CASKSGQGRLGSNTEAFF. CDR3 nucleotides: TGTGCCAGCAAGTCGGGGCAGGGACGGTTGGGCTCAAACACTGAGGCTTTCTTT.